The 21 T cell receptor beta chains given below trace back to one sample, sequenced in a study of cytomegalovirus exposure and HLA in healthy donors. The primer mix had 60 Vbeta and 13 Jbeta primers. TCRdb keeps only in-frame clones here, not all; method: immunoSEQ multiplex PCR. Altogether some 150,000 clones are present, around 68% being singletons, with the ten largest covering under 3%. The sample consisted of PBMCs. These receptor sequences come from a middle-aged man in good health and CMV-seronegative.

The CDR3 DNA sequence: TGTGCCACCAGTCGGGGACAGGGATGGAATACTGAAGCTTTCTTT. Its translation is CATSRGQGWNTEAFF. The J gene is TRBJ1-1, the V gene TRBV15; 9 bases agree with TRBD1. The trim removed 6 bases at V and 5 bases at J, leaving 10 bases unmatched. This CDR3 comprises 15 residues. From germline, CDR1 is LNHNV and CDR2 YYDKDF (reference sequence).

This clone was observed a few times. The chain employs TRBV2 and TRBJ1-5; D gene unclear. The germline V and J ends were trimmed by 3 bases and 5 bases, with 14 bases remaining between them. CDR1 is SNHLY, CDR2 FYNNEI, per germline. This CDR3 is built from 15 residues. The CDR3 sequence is CASSESQSRYQPQHF. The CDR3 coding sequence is TGTGCCAGCAGTGAGAGCCAGTCGAGGTATCAGCCCCAGCATTTT.

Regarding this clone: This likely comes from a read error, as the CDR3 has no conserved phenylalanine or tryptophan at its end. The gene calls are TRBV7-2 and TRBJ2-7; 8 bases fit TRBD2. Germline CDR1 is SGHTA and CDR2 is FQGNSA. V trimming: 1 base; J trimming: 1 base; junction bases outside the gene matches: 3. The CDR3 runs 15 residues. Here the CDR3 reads CASSLGAGESYEQYL. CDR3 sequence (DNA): TGTGCCAGCAGCTTAGGAGCGGGGGAGTCCTACGAGCAGTACCTC.

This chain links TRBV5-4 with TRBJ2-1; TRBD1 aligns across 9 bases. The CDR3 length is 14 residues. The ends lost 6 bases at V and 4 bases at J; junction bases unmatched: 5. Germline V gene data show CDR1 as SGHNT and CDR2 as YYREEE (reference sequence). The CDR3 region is CASKETGGYNEQFF. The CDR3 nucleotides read TGTGCCAGCAAAGAGACAGGGGGATACAATGAGCAGTTCTTC.

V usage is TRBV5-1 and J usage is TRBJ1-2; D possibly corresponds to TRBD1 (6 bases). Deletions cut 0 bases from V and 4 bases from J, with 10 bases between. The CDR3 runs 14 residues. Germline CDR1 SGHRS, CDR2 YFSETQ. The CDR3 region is CASSLGQGFYGYTF. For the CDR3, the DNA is TGCGCCAGCAGCTTGGGTCAGGGGTTCTATGGCTACACCTTC.

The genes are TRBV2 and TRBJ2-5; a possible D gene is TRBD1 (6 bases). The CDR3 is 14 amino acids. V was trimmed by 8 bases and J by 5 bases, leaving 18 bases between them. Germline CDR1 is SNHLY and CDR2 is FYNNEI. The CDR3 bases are TGTGCCAGCCCTACACAGGGCTGGGGGGAGACCCAGTACTTC. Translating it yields CASPTQGWGETQYF.

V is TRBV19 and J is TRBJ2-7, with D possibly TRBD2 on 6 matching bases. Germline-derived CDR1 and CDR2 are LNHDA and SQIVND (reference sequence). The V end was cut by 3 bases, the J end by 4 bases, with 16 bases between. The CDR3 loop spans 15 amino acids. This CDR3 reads CASSIKRERGYEQYF. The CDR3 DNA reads TGTGCCAGTAGTATTAAACGGGAGAGAGGTTACGAGCAGTACTTC.

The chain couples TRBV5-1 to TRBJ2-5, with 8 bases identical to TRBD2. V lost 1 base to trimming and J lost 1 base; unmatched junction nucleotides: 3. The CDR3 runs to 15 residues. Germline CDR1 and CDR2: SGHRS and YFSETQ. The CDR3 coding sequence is TGCGCCAGCAGCTTGACACGGGGGGGCCAAGAGACCCAGTACTTC. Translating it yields CASSLTRGGQETQYF.

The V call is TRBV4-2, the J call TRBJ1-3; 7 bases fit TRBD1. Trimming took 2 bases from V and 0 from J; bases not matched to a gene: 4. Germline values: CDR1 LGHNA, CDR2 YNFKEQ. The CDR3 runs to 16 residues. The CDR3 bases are TGTGCCAGCAGCCAAACCGGGGACAGCTCTGGAAACACCATATATTTT. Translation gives CASSQTGDSSGNTIYF.

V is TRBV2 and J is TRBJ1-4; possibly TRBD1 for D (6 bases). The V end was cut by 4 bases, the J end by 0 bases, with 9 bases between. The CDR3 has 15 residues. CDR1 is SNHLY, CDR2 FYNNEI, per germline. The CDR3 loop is CASSGDITTNEKLFF. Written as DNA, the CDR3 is TGTGCCAGCAGTGGGGACATTACAACTAATGAAAAACTGTTTTTT.

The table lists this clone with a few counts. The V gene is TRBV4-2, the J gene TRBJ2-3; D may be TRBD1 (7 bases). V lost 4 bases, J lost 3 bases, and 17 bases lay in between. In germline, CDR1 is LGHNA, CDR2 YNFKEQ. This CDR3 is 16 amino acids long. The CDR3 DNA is TGTGCCAGCAGCCCTCCCCCCCCAGGGGGGACAGATACGCAGTATTTT. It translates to CASSPPPPGGTDTQYF.

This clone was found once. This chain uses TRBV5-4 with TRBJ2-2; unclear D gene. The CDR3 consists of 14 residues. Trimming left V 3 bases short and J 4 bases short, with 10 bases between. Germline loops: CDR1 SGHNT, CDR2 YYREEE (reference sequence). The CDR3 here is CASSSRLATGELFF. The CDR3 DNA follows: TGTGCCAGCAGCTCCCGACTGGCCACCGGGGAGCTGTTTTTT.

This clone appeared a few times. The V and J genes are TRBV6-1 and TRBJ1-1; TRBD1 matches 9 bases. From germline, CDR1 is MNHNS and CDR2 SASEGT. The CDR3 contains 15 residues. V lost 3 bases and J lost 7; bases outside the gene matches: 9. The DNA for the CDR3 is TGTGCCAGCAGTGACCCGGACAGGGGCCGAGATGAAGCTTTCTTT. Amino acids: CASSDPDRGRDEAFF.

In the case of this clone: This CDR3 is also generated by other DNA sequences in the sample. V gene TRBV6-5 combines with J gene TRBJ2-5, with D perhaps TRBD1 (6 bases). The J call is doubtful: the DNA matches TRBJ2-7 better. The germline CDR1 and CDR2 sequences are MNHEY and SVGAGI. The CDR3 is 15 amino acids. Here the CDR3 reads CASSYAGTSSYEQYF. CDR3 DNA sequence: TGTGCCAGCAGTTATGCCGGGACAAGCTCCTACGAGCAGTACTTC.

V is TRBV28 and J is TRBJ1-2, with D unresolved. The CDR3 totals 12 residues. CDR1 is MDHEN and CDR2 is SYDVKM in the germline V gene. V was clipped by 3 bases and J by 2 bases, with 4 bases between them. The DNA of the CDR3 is TGTGCCAGCAGTTTCCGGAACTATGGCTACACCTTC. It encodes CASSFRNYGYTF.

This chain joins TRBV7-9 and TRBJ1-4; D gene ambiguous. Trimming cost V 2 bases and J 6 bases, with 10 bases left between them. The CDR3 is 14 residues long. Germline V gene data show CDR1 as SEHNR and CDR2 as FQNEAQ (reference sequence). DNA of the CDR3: TGTGCCAGCAGCTTATGGCAGGATTATGAAAAACTGTTTTTT. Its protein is CASSLWQDYEKLFF.

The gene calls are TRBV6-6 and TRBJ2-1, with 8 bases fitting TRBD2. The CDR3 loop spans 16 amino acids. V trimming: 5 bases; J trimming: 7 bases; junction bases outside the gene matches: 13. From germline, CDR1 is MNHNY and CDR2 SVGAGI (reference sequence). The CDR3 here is CASSGLTSGAPNEQFF. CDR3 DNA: TGTGCCAGCAGTGGGTTAACTAGCGGAGCACCTAATGAGCAGTTCTTC.

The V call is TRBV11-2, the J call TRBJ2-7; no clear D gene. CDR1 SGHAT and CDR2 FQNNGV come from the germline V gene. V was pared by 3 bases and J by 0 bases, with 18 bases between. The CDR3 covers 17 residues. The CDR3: CASSLVRSHTSSYEQYF. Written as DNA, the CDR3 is TGTGCCAGCAGCTTGGTTAGGAGCCATACAAGCTCCTACGAGCAGTACTTC.

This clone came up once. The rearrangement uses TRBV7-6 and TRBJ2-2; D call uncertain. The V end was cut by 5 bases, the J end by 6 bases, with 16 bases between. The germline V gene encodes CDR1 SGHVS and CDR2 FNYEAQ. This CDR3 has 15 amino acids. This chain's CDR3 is CASSPPFGDAGELFF. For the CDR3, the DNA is TGTGCCAGCAGCCCCCCGTTCGGAGACGCCGGGGAGCTGTTTTTT.

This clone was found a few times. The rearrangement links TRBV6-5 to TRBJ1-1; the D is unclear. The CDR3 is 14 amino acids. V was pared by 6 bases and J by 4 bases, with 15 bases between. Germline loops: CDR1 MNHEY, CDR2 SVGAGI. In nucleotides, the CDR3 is TGTGCCAGCAGCACTGGAGGTTTTACCACTGAAGCTTTCTTT. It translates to CASSTGGFTTEAFF.

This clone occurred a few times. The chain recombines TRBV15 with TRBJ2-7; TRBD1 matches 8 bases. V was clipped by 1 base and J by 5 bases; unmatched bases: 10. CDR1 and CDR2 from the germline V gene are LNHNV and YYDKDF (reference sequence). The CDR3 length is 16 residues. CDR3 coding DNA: TGTGCCACCAGCAGAGGAGACAGGACAGGGCGGCACGAGCAGTACTTC. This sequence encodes CATSRGDRTGRHEQYF. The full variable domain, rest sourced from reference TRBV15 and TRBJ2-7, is DAMVIQNPRYQVTQFGKPVTLSCSQTLNHNVMYWYQQKSSQAPKLLFHYYDKDFNNEADTPDNFQSRRPNTSFCFLDIRSPGLGDTAMYLCATSRGDRTGRHEQYFGPGTRLTVT.